Listed below are T cell receptor beta chains from one sample, sequenced in a study of post-analysis software for immune sequencing data. TCRdb re-analysed the PCR reads in MiXCR, keeping a single row per CDR3 protein. The data show roughly 670,000 distinct CDR3 sequences, with roughly three fifths seen just once and 11% held by the top ten. The material sequenced was blood. These receptors all come from a girl aged 2 to 10 with multiple sclerosis. The conserved cysteine and the conserved F or W are not part of the CDR3 here. Fields, in order: V gene, J gene, D gene, CDR3 protein. A D gene is named only where the DNA matches it firmly.

TRBV20-1,TRBJ2-3,NA,SARFGDTQY
TRBV6-1,TRBJ2-1,NA,ASMLGNEQF
TRBV27,TRBJ1-2,TRBD1,ASRPRTGEDYGYT
TRBV20-1,TRBJ1-2,NA,SARTGTYGYT
TRBV5-1,TRBJ1-2,NA,ASSSPDSNYGYT
TRBV7-2,TRBJ2-3,NA,ASKQGSSTDTQY
TRBV10-3,TRBJ2-3,NA,AISEEWDTQY
TRBV25-1,TRBJ1-1,TRBD1,ASSDLRTGVNTEAF
TRBV27,TRBJ2-3,NA,ASSLSAIPGGTDTQY
TRBV24-1,TRBJ2-5,TRBD2,ATSEEGGGALETQY
TRBV29-1,TRBJ2-5,NA,SIREAGVETQY
TRBV5-1,TRBJ2-2,NA,ASSLRSNTGELF
TRBV5-1,TRBJ2-7,TRBD2,ASSEGLAGGTEQY
TRBV7-2,TRBJ2-7,NA,ASSLGPGAIDQPYEQY
TRBV10-2,TRBJ2-3,TRBD1,ASSEGTGGGVGGDTQY
TRBV7-8,NA,TRBD2,ASRDSGTSVSYEQY
TRBV7-9,TRBJ2-1,NA,ASSLGRPAYNEQS
TRBV29-1,TRBJ2-3,NA,SADTSRTDTQY
TRBV3-1,TRBJ2-1,TRBD2,ASSLRAGGRYNEQF
TRBV20-1,TRBJ2-3,NA,SAGRGGDTQY
TRBV18,TRBJ2-1,NA,ASSPPEGHNEQF
TRBV6-6,NA,NA,ASSKPTGRETQY
TRBV2,TRBJ2-7,TRBD1,ASSDPGQGRFPTGYEQY
TRBV2,TRBJ2-1,TRBD2,ARAGGAGLAYNEQF
TRBV7-2,TRBJ2-7,NA,ASRKTNEQY
TRBV29-1,TRBJ2-5,NA,SVVLLGSTETQY
TRBV12-3/TRBV12-4,TRBJ1-5,NA,ASSLEWNQPQH
TRBV6-2/TRBV6-3,TRBJ2-3,NA,ASRQGPTDTQY
TRBV7-9,TRBJ1-1,NA,ASSLADNTEAF
TRBV11-2,TRBJ2-1,NA,ASSLWLRWARGSGRPTNEQF
TRBV10-3,TRBJ2-1,NA,AISESNRLRGEQF
TRBV6-5,TRBJ2-5,TRBD2,ASSYRSTSGRAEGETQY
TRBV12-3/TRBV12-4,TRBJ1-1,NA,ASSWLRGLNTEAF
TRBV12-3/TRBV12-4,TRBJ2-3,TRBD1,ASSFPQGVGTDTQY
TRBV20-1,TRBJ1-1,NA,SASSGGRGGLNTEAF
TRBV5-1,TRBJ2-1,TRBD2,ASRPPGLAHNEQF
TRBV29-1,TRBJ2-7,TRBD1,SSTGTGGSYEQY
TRBV30,TRBJ2-5,NA,AWSSTQETQY
TRBV10-3,TRBJ2-7,NA,AINNRFRVRTLGLYEQY
TRBV29-1,TRBJ1-2,NA,SVDRENHGYT
TRBV5-8,TRBJ1-2,TRBD1,ASSLQGATSGYT
TRBV7-2,TRBJ1-5,TRBD1,ASRRTGASNQPQH
TRBV7-9,TRBJ1-5,NA,ASSLALGVTNQPQH
TRBV12-3/TRBV12-4,TRBJ2-5,TRBD2,ASSFKGGRLQETQY
TRBV28,TRBJ1-1,NA,ASGGSYTEAF
TRBV20-1,TRBJ1-2,NA,SARVTEGNYGYT
TRBV24-1,TRBJ2-3,NA,ATSSYSTDTQY
TRBV12-3/TRBV12-4,TRBJ2-7,TRBD2,ASSLLAGISYEQY
TRBV18,TRBJ2-1,NA,ASSPGASPYNEQF
TRBV11-2,TRBJ2-5,NA,ASSLNAGVVETQY
TRBV5-1,TRBJ1-1,NA,ASSSMRGNTEAF
TRBV20-1,NA,TRBD1,SARGPGQGSQETQY
TRBV25-1,TRBJ1-1,NA,ASSEYDSWEAF
TRBV5-6,TRBJ2-5,NA,ASSLIGGAYQETQY
TRBV6-1,TRBJ2-5,TRBD1,ASSDIGTGGLETQY
TRBV2,TRBJ2-5,NA,ASSLENGQETQY
TRBV4-1,TRBJ2-4,TRBD2,ASSQRGSGSYGQY
TRBV12-3/TRBV12-4,TRBJ2-3,TRBD2,ASSPGWDSGTSTDTQY
TRBV4-3,TRBJ1-2,NA,ASSQNHRGAGNYGYT